This TCR beta chain was documented in a study of TIL therapy for anti-PD-1-resistant metastatic lung cancer. Time point reported: pre-treatment sample, taken before nivolumab and TIL therapy. Tumor tissue came from excised metastases, mostly pleural nodules or supraclavicular lymph nodes. Germline V CDR1 and CDR2: SQVTM, ANQGSEA. CDR3 size: 13 residues. With 6 bases clipped from V and 0 bases from J, the junction kept 4 bases outside the gene matches. This was the immunoSEQ v3 assay. Assay: immunoSEQ multiplex PCR; the TCRdb copy retains only in-frame clones and omits some. Of tens of thousands of clones in the sample, less than 75% were seen once.

The source of this sequence is a person between 30 and 79 years old with non-small cell lung cancer. The sequencing here drew on tumor tissue, taken at baseline. This chain joins TRBV29-1 and TRBJ1-1, with 7 nucleotides matching TRBD1. CDR3: CSVVTGVNTEAFF. CDR3 sequence (DNA): TGCAGCGTCGTAACAGGGGTGAACACTGAAGCTTTCTTT. Full variable domain (outside the CDR3, taken from reference TRBV29-1 and TRBJ1-1): SAVISQKPSRDICQRGTSLTIQCQVDSQVTMMFWYRQQPGQSLTLIATANQGSEATYESGFVIDKFPISRPNLTFSTLTVSNMSPEDSSIYLCSVVTGVNTEAFFGQGTRLTVV.